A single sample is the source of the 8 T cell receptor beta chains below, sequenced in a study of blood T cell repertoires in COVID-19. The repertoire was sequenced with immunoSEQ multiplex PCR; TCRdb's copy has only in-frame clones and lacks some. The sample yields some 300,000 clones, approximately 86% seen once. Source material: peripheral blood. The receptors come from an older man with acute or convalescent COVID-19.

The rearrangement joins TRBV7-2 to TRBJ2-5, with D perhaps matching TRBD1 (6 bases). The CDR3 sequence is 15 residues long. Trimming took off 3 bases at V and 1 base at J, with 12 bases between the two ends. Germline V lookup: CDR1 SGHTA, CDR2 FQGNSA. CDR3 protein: CASSLNMGAQETQYF. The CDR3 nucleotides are TGTGCCAGCAGCTTGAATATGGGGGCCCAAGAGACCCAGTACTTC.

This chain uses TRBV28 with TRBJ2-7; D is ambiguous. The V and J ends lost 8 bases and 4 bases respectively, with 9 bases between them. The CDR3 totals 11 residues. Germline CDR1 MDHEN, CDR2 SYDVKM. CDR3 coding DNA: TGTGCCAGCGGATGGGCATACGAGCAGTACTTC. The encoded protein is CASGWAYEQYF.

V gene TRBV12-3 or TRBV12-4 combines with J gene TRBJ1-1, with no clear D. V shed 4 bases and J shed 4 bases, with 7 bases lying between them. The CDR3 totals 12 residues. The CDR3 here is CASSYSGTEAFF. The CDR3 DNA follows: TGTGCCAGCAGTTATTCGGGCACTGAAGCTTTCTTT.

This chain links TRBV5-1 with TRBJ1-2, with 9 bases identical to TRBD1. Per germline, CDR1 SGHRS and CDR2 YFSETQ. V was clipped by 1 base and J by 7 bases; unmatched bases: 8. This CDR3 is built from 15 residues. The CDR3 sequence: CASSLRQGEWRGYTF. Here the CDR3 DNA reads TGCGCCAGCAGCTTGAGACAGGGGGAATGGCGTGGCTACACCTTC.

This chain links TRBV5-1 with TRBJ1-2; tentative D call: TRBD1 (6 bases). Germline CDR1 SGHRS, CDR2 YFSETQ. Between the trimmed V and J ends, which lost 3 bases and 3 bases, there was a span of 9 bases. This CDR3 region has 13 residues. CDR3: CASSSAGDYGYTF. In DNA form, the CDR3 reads TGCGCCAGCAGCTCGGCAGGGGACTATGGCTACACCTTC.

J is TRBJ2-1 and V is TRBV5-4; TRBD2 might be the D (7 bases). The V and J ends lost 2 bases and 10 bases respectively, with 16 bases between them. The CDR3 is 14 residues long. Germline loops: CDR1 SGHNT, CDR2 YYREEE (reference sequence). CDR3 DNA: TGTGCCAGCAGCTTAGGGGGAGGGGGGAGAGAGCAGTTCTTC. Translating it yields CASSLGGGGREQFF.

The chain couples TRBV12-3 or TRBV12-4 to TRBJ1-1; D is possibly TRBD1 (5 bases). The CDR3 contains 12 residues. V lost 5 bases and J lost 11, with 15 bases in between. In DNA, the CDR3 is TGTGCCAGCAGTCCAGGGTCGATTATCGCTTTCTTT. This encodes CASSPGSIIAFF.

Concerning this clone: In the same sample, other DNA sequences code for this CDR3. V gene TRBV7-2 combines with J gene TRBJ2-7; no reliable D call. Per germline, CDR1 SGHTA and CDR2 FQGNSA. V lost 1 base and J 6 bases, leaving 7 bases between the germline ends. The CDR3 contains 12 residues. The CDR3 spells CASSLDRSEQYF. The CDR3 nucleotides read TGTGCCAGCAGCTTAGACCGTAGCGAGCAGTACTTC.